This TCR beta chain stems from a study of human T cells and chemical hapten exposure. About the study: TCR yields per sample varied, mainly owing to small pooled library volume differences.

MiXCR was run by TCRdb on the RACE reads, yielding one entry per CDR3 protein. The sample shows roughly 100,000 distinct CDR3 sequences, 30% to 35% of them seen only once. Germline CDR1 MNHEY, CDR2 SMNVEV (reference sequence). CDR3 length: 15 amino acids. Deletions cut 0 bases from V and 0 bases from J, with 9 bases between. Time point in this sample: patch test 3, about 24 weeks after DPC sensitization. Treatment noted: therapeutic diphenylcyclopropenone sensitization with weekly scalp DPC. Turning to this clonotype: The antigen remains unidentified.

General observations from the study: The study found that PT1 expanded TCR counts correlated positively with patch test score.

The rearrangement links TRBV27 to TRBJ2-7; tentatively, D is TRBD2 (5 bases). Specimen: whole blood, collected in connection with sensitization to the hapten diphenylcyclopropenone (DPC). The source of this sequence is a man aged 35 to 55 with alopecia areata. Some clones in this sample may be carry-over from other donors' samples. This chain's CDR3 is CASSLSTGSSYEQYF. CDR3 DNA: TGTGCCAGCAGTTTATCGACGGGGAGCTCCTACGAGCAGTACTTC.